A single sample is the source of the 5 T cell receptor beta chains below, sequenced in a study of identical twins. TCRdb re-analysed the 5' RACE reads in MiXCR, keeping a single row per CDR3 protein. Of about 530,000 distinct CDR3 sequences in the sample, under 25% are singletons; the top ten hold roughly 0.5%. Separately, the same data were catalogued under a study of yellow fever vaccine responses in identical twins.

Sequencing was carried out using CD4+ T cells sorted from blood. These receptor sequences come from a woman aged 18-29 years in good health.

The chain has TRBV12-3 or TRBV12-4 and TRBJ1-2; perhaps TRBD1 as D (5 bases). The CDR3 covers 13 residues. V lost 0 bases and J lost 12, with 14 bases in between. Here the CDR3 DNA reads TGTGCCAGCAGTTTAGCTCCCGGTCGGGACGACACCTTC. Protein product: CASSLAPGRDDTF.

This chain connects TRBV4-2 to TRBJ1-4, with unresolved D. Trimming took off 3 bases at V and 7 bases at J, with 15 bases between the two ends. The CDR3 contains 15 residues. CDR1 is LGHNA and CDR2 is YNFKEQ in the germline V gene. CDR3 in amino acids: CASSQGARGSEKLFF. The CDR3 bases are TGTGCCAGCAGCCAGGGAGCCCGGGGTAGTGAAAAACTGTTTTTT.

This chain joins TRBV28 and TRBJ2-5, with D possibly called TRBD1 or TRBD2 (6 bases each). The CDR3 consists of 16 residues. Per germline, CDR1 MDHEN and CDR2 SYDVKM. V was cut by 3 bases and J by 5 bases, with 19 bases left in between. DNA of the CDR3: TGTGCCAGCAGTTTTGGCCGAGGGGGGAAGTCTGAGACCCAGTACTTC. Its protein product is CASSFGRGGKSETQYF.

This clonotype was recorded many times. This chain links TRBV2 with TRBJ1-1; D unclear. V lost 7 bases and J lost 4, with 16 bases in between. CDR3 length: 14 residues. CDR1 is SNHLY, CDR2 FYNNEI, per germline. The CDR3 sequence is CASKNSGFGTEAFF. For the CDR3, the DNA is TGTGCCAGCAAGAATTCGGGGTTCGGCACTGAAGCTTTCTTT.

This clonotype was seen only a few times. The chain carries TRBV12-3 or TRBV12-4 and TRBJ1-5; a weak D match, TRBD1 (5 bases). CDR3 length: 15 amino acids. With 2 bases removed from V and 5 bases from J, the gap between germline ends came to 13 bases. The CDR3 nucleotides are TGTGCCAGCAGTTTACAGGGCTCTCTCCATCAGCCCCAGCATTTT. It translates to CASSLQGSLHQPQHF.